The rows below give T cell receptor beta chains drawn from one sample of a study of T cells in Graves' hyperthyroidism and ophthalmopathy. TCRdb itself ran the multiplex PCR reads through MiXCR, one entry per CDR3 protein. Of some 600,000 distinct CDR3 sequences listed, approximately 15% are singletons. Sequencing was performed on blood. All receptors come from a woman in her twenties or thirties with Graves' hyperthyroidism that later progressed to Graves' ophthalmopathy. Both conserved end residues are part of each CDR3. The D gene is left open where the match is weak. Not all rows give a size; the values are once, few, many and, for expanded clones, a class.

size	J	D	V	CDR3	DNA
few	TRBJ1-1	NA	TRBV2	CASAGTLGQGFF	TGTGCCAGCGCCGGGACCCTGGGGCAAGGTTTCTTT
many	TRBJ2-7	NA	TRBV2	CASRGDTYEQYF	TGTGCCAGCAGGGGGGATACGTACGAGCAGTACTTC
many	TRBJ2-1	TRBD1	TRBV10-3	CATMTGRYNEQFF	TGTGCCACCATGACAGGGAGATACAATGAGCAGTTCTTC
many	TRBJ2-5	TRBD2	TRBV9	CASSVAAGVKETQYF	TGTGCCAGCAGCGTAGCGGCGGGGGTCAAGGAGACCCAGTACTTC
few	TRBJ1-2	NA	TRBV6-1	CASSEGSGGYTF	TGTGCCAGCAGTGAAGGCTCTGGGGGCTACACCTTC
many	TRBJ1-2	NA	TRBV6-1	CARTDSSLTYGYTF	TGTGCCAGAACCGACAGCTCCCTGACCTATGGCTACACCTTC
NA	TRBJ1-2	TRBD1	TRBV27	CASSISGTGKGGYTF	TGTGCCAGCAGTATCTCCGGGACAGGGAAGGGTGGCTACACCTTC
many	TRBJ1-1	NA	TRBV2	CASSGSIVAFF	TGTGCCAGCAGTGGCTCGATCGTAGCTTTCTTT
few	TRBJ1-1	TRBD1	TRBV14	CASSKTGTGRGYTEAFF	TGTGCCAGCAGCAAGACCGGGACAGGGAGAGGGTACACTGAAGCTTTCTTT
NA	TRBJ1-2	NA	TRBV19	CASSSDRSYGYTF	TGTGCCAGTAGTAGCGACCGTTCCTATGGCTACACCTTC
many	TRBJ1-5	NA	TRBV29-1	CSVVPRGDGNQPQHF	TGCAGCGTTGTTCCCCGGGGTGATGGCAATCAGCCCCAGCATTTT
NA	TRBJ2-6	NA	TRBV11-2	CASSPLIKRGSTGANVLTF	TGTGCCAGCAGCCCTTTGATAAAAAGGGGTTCTACTGGGGCCAACGTCCTGACTTTC
NA	TRBJ2-7	NA	TRBV15	CATSRDTGSSYNEQYF	TGTGCCACCAGCAGGGACACAGGGAGCTCCTACAATGAGCAGTACTTC